This T cell receptor beta chain originates from a study of CD8 T cells in ankylosing spondylitis (dated by TCRdb to about 2017). With regard to the full study: T cell receptor beta repertoires were profiled in healthy donors and ankylosing spondylitis patients so that disease-linked TCR variants could be found. The full study cohort was made up of about 25 ankylosing spondylitis patients and 108 healthy donors. Peripheral blood was sampled, and synovial fluid was additionally collected from ankylosing spondylitis patients.

In the case of this clonotype: The clone's antigen remains unknown. Base qualities are not recorded, but no much larger clone differs from it by a single base.

Beyond this particular receptor, the publication reports: In peripheral blood, the disease-linked clones were found at relatively low frequencies and had a CD8+ phenotype. Significant enrichment of the disease-linked clones was reported in matched synovial fluid samples from ankylosing spondylitis patients. Some of the motif variants had been reported before in the synovial fluid and blood of reactive arthritis patients, a finding that suggests common disease-initiation mechanisms. Blood from ankylosing spondylitis patients appeared to be characterized by a TCR beta motif composed of about 8 highly homologous amino acid variants.

The germline V gene gives CDR1 as KGHDR and CDR2 as SFDVKD. The CDR3 runs 17 amino acids, cysteine and phenylalanine included. CDR3 DNA only is kept here, 51 bases in frame from base 1. V is pruned by 7 bases and J by 4 bases, leaving 16 bases of the junction without a gene match. The sequencing machine was an Illumina HiSeq 2500. Quantitative 5'-RACE with molecular barcodes was used to prepare TCR beta libraries. From the authors' description of their analysis: Disease-linked TCR variants were identified with a new computational method built on a probabilistic model of VDJ rearrangement. Through fastp at Q25 and MiXCR, TCRdb rebuilt clones from the public reads, retaining in-frame beta chains. Every entry covers one CDR3 protein and lists the most common genes and DNA from its rows. For this entry, the V and J calls and clone size follow TCRdb and not the study's own pipeline. Here the sample has 670,000 or so distinct CDR3 sequences; 15% to 20% occur a single time. The biggest ten clones account for under 20% of the sample.

The sequencing sample was made of blood, either unsorted or a sorted T cell fraction (not recorded which). This TCR was sampled from a male donor with ankylosing spondylitis. This receptor chain uses TRBV24-1 and TRBJ2-7, with 9 middle bases fitting TRBD2. The sequenced DNA is TGTGCCACCAGCCCCGGAACAGGGACTAGCAATGCTTACGAGCAGTACTTC. Its product reads: CATSPGTGTSNAYEQYF.